This T cell receptor beta chain is drawn from a study of human T cells and chemical hapten exposure. The time point is: pre-sensitization, week 0. Treatment of the sample: therapeutic diphenylcyclopropenone sensitization with weekly scalp DPC. Study conclusions and caveats: In the PT1 data, expanded TCR counts showed a positive correlation with patch test score. After DPC sensitization, TCRs above 1 in 1000 frequency showed no change. While controls formed fewer of them, expanded TCRs formed significantly more large CDR3 similarity clusters.

One entry per CDR3 protein, called by TCRdb with MiXCR from the RACE reads. This table holds some 250,000 distinct CDR3 sequences, approximately 7.5% found once. This clonotype was counted between two and nine times. What it binds is unknown. This CDR3 contains 12 residues. The germline V and J ends were trimmed by 2 bases and 6 bases, with 8 bases remaining between them. CDR1 and CDR2 (germline): MDHEN, SYDVKM. The input for sequencing was whole blood, taken in connection with sensitization to the hapten diphenylcyclopropenone (DPC). This sequence joins TRBV28 and TRBJ2-7; unclear D gene. This TCR was sampled from a young man with alopecia areata. Some clones in this sample may be carry-over from other donors' samples. In DNA form, the CDR3 reads TGTGCCAGCAGTTTACCTACAGCCGAGCAGTACTTC. Its protein product is CASSLPTAEQYF.